This T cell receptor (beta chain) appears in the sequencing data of a study of T cells after yellow fever vaccination. Germline V lookup: CDR1 SEHNR, CDR2 FQNEAQ (reference sequence). The trim removed 5 bases at V and 8 bases at J, leaving 12 bases unmatched. The CDR3 spans 16 residues. This clonotype was recorded at least ten times. Antigen: not known. UMIs and a universal primer site were added when TCR cDNA was made by 5'RACE template switching. TCRdb re-derived calls from the 5' RACE reads in MiXCR, one entry per CDR3 protein. The sample lists approximately 110,000 distinct CDR3 sequences; nearly 7.5% were seen once. Study conclusions and caveats: Booster samples showed a return of most primary-vaccination clones (roughly 95% CD4, over 70% CD8).

The receptor was isolated from a man aged 18 to 35 who received the YFV17D yellow fever vaccine. The sequencing here drew on CD4+ T cells sorted from PBMCs, taken 10 to 11 days after the first yellow fever vaccination. The J gene is TRBJ1-6, the V gene TRBV7-9, with 7 positions matching TRBD1. CDR3 sequence reads: CASSVTPTGYDSPLHF. The CDR3 DNA sequence: TGTGCCAGCAGCGTTACTCCGACAGGGTACGATTCACCCCTCCACTTT.